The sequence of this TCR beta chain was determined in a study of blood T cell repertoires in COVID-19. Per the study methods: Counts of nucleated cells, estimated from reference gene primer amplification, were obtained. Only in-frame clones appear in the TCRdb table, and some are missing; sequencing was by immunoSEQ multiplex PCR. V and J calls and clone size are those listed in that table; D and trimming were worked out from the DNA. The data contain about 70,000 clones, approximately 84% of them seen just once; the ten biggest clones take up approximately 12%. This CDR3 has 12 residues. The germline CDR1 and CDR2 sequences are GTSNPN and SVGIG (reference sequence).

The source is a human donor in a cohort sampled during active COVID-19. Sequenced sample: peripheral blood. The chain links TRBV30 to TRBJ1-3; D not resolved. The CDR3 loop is CAWAVAGNTIYF. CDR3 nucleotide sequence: TGTGCTTGGGCGGTAGCTGGAAACACCATATATTTT. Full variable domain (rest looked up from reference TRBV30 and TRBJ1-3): SQTIHQWPATLVQPVGSPLSLECTVEGTSNPNLYWYRQAAGRGLQLLFYSVGIGQISSEVPQNLSASRPQDRQFILSSKKLLLSDSGFYLCAWAVAGNTIYFGEGSWLTVV.